A single sample gave rise to the 20 T cell receptor beta chains below, sequenced in a study of shared clonotypes between healthy human individuals. Some clones are missing from TCRdb's copy, which holds only in-frame ones; the method was immunoSEQ multiplex PCR. The profile shows 900,000 to 1,200,000 clones, approximately 80% of them singletons. Sequencing was carried out using memory CD4+ T cells from PBMCs. Subset described: CD45RA-negative fraction. All receptors come from a man between 18 and 35 years old in good health. Some clones in this sample may be carry-over from other donors' samples.

This rearrangement joins TRBV5-1 to TRBJ2-7, with a tentative D call TRBD2 (6 bases). Trimming cost V 6 bases and J 6 bases, with 25 bases left between them. In germline, CDR1 is SGHRS, CDR2 YFSETQ. The CDR3 is made up of 16 amino acids. CDR3 bases: TGCGCCAGCAAGACCCTGGGGGGAGTCTCCCCGGTCGAGCAGTACTTC. Translated: CASKTLGGVSPVEQYF.

This rearrangement joins TRBV4-2 to TRBJ2-6; 8 nucleotides line up with TRBD2. The CDR3 loop spans 16 amino acids. V was clipped by 8 bases and J by 0 bases; unmatched bases: 6. Per the germline V gene, CDR1 is LGHNA and CDR2 is YNFKEQ. The CDR3, as DNA: TGTGCCAGCCGACTAGCGACTAGCTCTGGGGCCAACGTCCTGACTTTC. Translation: CASRLATSSGANVLTF.

The rearrangement links TRBV7-8 to TRBJ2-5; 10 bases align to TRBD2. This CDR3 is 14 amino acids long. V shed 3 bases and J 5 bases; nucleotides not matched to a gene: 3. Germline CDR1 reads SGHVS; CDR2 reads FQNEAQ. The CDR3 is CASSFNSGRETQYF. In nucleotides, the CDR3 is TGTGCCAGCAGCTTCAATAGCGGGAGGGAGACCCAGTACTTC.

The V call is TRBV5-4, the J call TRBJ2-5; D is undetermined. The CDR3 spans 13 residues. Germline V CDR1 and CDR2: SGHNT, YYREEE (reference sequence). V shed 0 bases and J shed 2 bases, with 5 bases lying between them. CDR3 bases: TGTGCCAGCAGCTTGGTTGAACAAGAGACCCAGTACTTC. Protein sequence: CASSLVEQETQYF.

The V and J genes are TRBV11-3 and TRBJ2-1, with TRBD1 matching over 7 bases. From germline, CDR1 is SGHNT and CDR2 YENEEA. The CDR3 is 11 residues long. The ends lost 4 bases at V and 12 bases at J; junction bases unmatched: 3. CDR3 nucleotides: TGTGCCAGCAGCTCCGAGGGGGCGCAGTTCTTC. Protein sequence: CASSSEGAQFF.

This clone was picked up many times. A much larger clone differs by one base, so this may be a read error. Other DNA sequences in this specimen translate into the identical CDR3. This chain joins TRBV18 and TRBJ1-5; D remains unclear. Trimming left V 2 bases short and J 2 bases short, with 4 bases between. This CDR3 has 13 amino acids. The V gene's germline CDR1 is KGHSH and CDR2 LQKENI. The CDR3 reads CASSPTGNQPQHF. The DNA for the CDR3 is TGTGCCAGCTCACCAACGGGCAATCAGCCCCAGCATTTT.

The V call is TRBV6-4, the J call TRBJ1-5; D is ambiguous. Germline lookup yields CDR1 MRHNA and CDR2 SNTAGT. CDR3 length equals 15 residues. V gave up 4 bases and J gave up 5 bases, with 15 bases separating them. This CDR3 reads CASSVQPGGDQPQHF. The CDR3 DNA reads as TGTGCCAGCAGTGTTCAGCCAGGCGGGGATCAGCCCCAGCATTTT.

V is TRBV15 and J is TRBJ1-3; D perhaps matches TRBD1 (5 bases). In germline, CDR1 is LNHNV, CDR2 YYDKDF (reference sequence). CDR3 length equals 13 residues. The ends were cut back, 9 bases at V and 4 bases at J, with 13 bases in the middle. The CDR3 protein is CATREGLGNTIYF. The CDR3 DNA reads TGTGCCACTCGGGAGGGGCTAGGAAACACCATATATTTT.

This clone was counted between two and nine times. The rearrangement joins TRBV30 to TRBJ1-1; TRBD1 matches at 7 bases. CDR1 GTSNPN and CDR2 SVGIG come from the germline V gene (reference sequence). The V gene end was trimmed by 4 bases and the J gene end by 2 bases; junction bases not matched to a gene: 7. The CDR3 extends over 14 amino acids. Written as DNA, the CDR3 is TGTGCCTGGAAGTACGGGACAGCAAACACTGAAGCTTTCTTT. Protein sequence: CAWKYGTANTEAFF.

The chain recombines TRBV18 with TRBJ1-5; D call uncertain. V was trimmed by 4 bases and J by 0 bases, leaving 19 bases between them. There are 18 residues in the CDR3. Germline V gene data show CDR1 as KGHSH and CDR2 as LQKENI. CDR3 nucleotide sequence: TGTGCCAGCTCACTCTTTGGAGGCAGTGGTTATAGCAATCAGCCCCAGCATTTT. Protein product: CASSLFGGSGYSNQPQHF.

J is TRBJ1-1 and V is TRBV7-3, with D maybe TRBD1 (5 bases). The CDR3 loop spans 13 amino acids. V shed 5 bases and J shed 8 bases, with 15 bases lying between them. The germline gives CDR1 SGHTA, CDR2 FQGTGA. This CDR3 is CASSPEGQGEAFF. Here the CDR3 DNA reads TGTGCCAGCAGCCCTGAAGGGCAGGGAGAAGCTTTCTTT. Supplemented by reference TRBV7-3 and TRBJ1-1, the full variable domain reads GAGVSQTPSNKVTEKGKYVELRCDPISGHTALYWYRQSLGQGPEFLIYFQGTGAADDSGLPNDRFFAVRPEGSVSTLKIQRTERGDSAVYLCASSPEGQGEAFFGQGTRLTVV.

This clone has a handful of counts. The chain joins TRBV11-2 to TRBJ1-2, with 7 bases lining up with TRBD1. Looked up from germline, CDR1 is SGHAT and CDR2 is FQNNGV. The CDR3 has 17 amino acids. The J segment lost 1 base and the V segment lost 4 bases, leaving 12 bases of the junction unmatched. The CDR3 is CASSSWRDSTLNYGYTF. The DNA for the CDR3 is TGTGCCAGCAGCTCCTGGAGGGACAGTACCCTTAACTATGGCTACACCTTC.

V and J are TRBV5-1 and TRBJ2-2; perhaps TRBD2 as D (6 bases). The V and J ends lost 3 bases and 0 bases respectively, with 12 bases between them. The CDR3 is 16 amino acids. Germline CDR1 is SGHRS and CDR2 is YFSETQ. This CDR3 reads CASSWGDGTNTGELFF. The CDR3 coding sequence is TGCGCCAGCAGCTGGGGGGACGGGACGAACACCGGGGAGCTGTTTTTT.

This chain connects TRBV19 to TRBJ2-2; tentative D call: TRBD1 (5 bases). Germline V gives CDR1 LNHDA, CDR2 SQIVND (reference sequence). V lost 10 bases, J lost 6 bases, and 24 bases lay in between. The CDR3 length is 16 residues. As DNA, the CDR3 is TGTGCCACCCAGGGCCCCCTGGGTAGCAGGTCCGGGGAGCTGTTTTTT. Residues: CATQGPLGSRSGELFF.

CDR3 DNA sequence: TGTGCCAGCAGTCTACCCCAGGGACAGGGGGCTTGGTATGGCTACACCTTC. Its translation is CASSLPQGQGAWYGYTF. The chain joins TRBV28 to TRBJ1-2, with 12 bases matching TRBD1. Germline CDR1 reads MDHEN; CDR2 reads SYDVKM. The ends lost 5 bases at V and 5 bases at J; junction bases unmatched: 12. This CDR3 is built from 17 residues.

The rearrangement links TRBV7-8 to TRBJ2-1, with D perhaps TRBD2 (6 bases). This CDR3 has 15 amino acids. Per the germline V gene, CDR1 is SGHVS and CDR2 is FQNEAQ. The germline V and J ends were trimmed by 5 bases and 7 bases, with 18 bases remaining between them. This CDR3 is CASSQPGEPLNEQFF. The CDR3 DNA reads TGTGCCAGCAGCCAACCGGGAGAACCTCTAAATGAGCAGTTCTTC.

This chain links TRBV6-7 with TRBJ1-5; weak D call: TRBD1 (5 bases). TRBV6-7 carries the ORF label, with uncertain function. Trimming left V 0 bases short and J 7 bases short, with 10 bases between. CDR3 size: 14 residues. The CDR3 nucleotides are TGTGCCAGCAGTTACTCGGGGCGTGGGCAGCCCCAGCATTTT. As protein: CASSYSGRGQPQHF.

V usage is TRBV6-1 and J usage is TRBJ2-1; D gene unclear. CDR1 and CDR2 (germline): MNHNS, SASEGT. CDR3 length equals 13 residues. V was cut by 4 bases and J by 5 bases, with 9 bases left in between. The CDR3 loop is CASSGVQNNEQFF. In nucleotides, the CDR3 is TGTGCCAGCAGTGGGGTACAGAACAATGAGCAGTTCTTC.

The genes are TRBV19 and TRBJ1-2; no clear D. V lost 10 bases and J lost 3, with 18 bases in between. Per the germline V gene, CDR1 is LNHDA and CDR2 is SQIVND (reference sequence). The CDR3 length is 14 residues. The CDR3 region has the DNA TGTGCCACACGATCGGGGAGAAATTACTATGGCTACACCTTC. This encodes CATRSGRNYYGYTF. Variable domain in full (rest from reference TRBV19 and TRBJ1-2): DGGITQSPKYLFRKEGQNVTLSCEQNLNHDAMYWYRQDPGQGLRLIYYSQIVNDFQKGDIAEGYSVSREKKESFPLTVTSAQKNPTAFYLCATRSGRNYYGYTFGSGTRLTVV.

The V call is TRBV7-2, the J call TRBJ2-7; D is unclear. V lost 3 bases, J lost 7 bases, and 10 bases lay in between. The CDR3 extends over 12 amino acids. Looked up from germline, CDR1 is SGHTA and CDR2 is FQGNSA. The CDR3 DNA sequence: TGTGCCAGCAGCTTCTCTGGACGGGAGCAGTACTTC. Its protein product is CASSFSGREQYF.